The clone carrying this T cell receptor (beta chain) was detected a few times. It was treatment-naive patients with stable or active relapsing-remitting disease who made up the multiple sclerosis controls. FACS enriched CD8+ TEMRA cells, while bulk CD8+ and CD4+ were negatively isolated. The CDR3 consists of 15 residues. The V segment lost 0 bases and the J segment 2 bases; nucleotides outside the gene matches: 1. Germline CDR1 is SGDLS and CDR2 is YYNGEE. This record belongs to a study of CD8 T cells in Susac syndrome. Reverse transcription of about 0.45 to 1 ug RNA was performed with random hexamers. Amplification of TCR beta CDR3 by immunoSEQ multiplex PCR spanned 54 Vbeta and 13 Jbeta. TCRdb re-called the immunoSEQ multiplex PCR reads with MiXCR, one entry per CDR3 protein. The sample shows 300,000 or so distinct CDR3 sequences, 90% to 95% of them seen only once.

The J gene is TRBJ2-7, the V gene TRBV9; TRBD2 matches at 11 bases. The sample consisted of CD4+ T cells from PBMCs. The origin of this receptor is a human donor with multiple sclerosis. The CDR3 DNA is TGTGCCAGCAGCGTAGGACTAGCGGGGCCCTACGAGCAGTACTTC. It translates to CASSVGLAGPYEQYF.